The clone carrying this T cell receptor beta chain was detected a few times. The data were obtained in a study of patients and donors after allogeneic stem cell transplantation. One entry per CDR3 protein results from TCRdb running MiXCR on the RT-PCR reads. The table has about a million distinct CDR3 sequences, about a sixth seen once. Sequenced material: blood, either unsorted or a sorted T cell fraction (not recorded which). This receptor was taken from a human donor who was either an allogeneic HSCT recipient or a stem cell or donor lymphocyte infusion donor (not recorded which). It is not recorded whose cells these are; they may come from a transplant donor.

The CDR3 loop reads CSARDRIYEQYF. The CDR3 DNA reads as TGCAGTGCTAGGGACAGGATCTACGAGCAGTACTTC. The chain is built from TRBV20-1 and TRBJ2-7; 7 bases are a match to TRBD1. CDR3 length equals 12 residues. Unmatched junction bases numbered 2, after V lost 3 bases and J lost 3 bases. Germline CDR1 DFQATT, CDR2 SNEGSKA (reference sequence).